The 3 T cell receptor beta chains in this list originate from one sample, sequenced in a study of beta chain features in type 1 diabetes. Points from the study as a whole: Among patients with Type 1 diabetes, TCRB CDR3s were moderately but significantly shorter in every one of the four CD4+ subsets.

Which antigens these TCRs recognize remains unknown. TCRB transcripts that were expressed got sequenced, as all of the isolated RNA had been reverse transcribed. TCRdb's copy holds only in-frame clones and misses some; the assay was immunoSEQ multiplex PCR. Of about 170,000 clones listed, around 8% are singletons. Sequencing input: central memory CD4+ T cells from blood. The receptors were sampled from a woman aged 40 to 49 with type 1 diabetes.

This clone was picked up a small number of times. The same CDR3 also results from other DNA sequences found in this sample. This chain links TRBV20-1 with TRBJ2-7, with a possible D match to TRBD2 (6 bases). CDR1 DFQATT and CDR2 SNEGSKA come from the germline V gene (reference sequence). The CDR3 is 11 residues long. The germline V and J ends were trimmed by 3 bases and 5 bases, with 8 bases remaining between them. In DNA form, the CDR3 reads TGCAGTGCTAGGTCGGGGGACGAGCAGTACTTC. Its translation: CSARSGDEQYF.

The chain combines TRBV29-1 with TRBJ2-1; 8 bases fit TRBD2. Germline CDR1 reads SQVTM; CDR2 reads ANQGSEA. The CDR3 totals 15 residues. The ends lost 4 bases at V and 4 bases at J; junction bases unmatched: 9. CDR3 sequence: CSVVGRGGRYNEQFF. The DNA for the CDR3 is TGCAGCGTTGTGGGACGGGGGGGCCGGTACAATGAGCAGTTCTTC.

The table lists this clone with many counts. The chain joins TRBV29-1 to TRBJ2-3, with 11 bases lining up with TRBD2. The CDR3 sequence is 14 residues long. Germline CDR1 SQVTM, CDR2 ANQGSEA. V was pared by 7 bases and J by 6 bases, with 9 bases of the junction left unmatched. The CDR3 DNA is TGCAGCGGGAATAGCGGGAGGGCCGGGGATACGCAGTATTTT. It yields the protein CSGNSGRAGDTQYF.